This passage covers 28 T cell receptor beta chains from one sample sequenced in a study of OX40 agonist ivuxolimab in advanced cancers. Clones were read by immunoSEQ multiplex PCR, and TCRdb kept only the in-frame ones, dropping some. The sample holds around 72,000 clones, more than 75% seen once. Sequenced here: CD4+ or CD8+ T cells sorted from blood, sampled in a trial of the OX40 agonist ivuxolimab. The source is an adult with an advanced solid tumor such as melanoma, head and neck, liver or kidney cancer.

J is TRBJ2-1 and V is TRBV11-2; 14 bases are shared with TRBD2. With 4 bases clipped from V and 5 bases from J, the junction kept 4 bases outside the gene matches. The CDR3 loop spans 16 amino acids. Germline loops: CDR1 SGHAT, CDR2 FQNNGV. As DNA, the CDR3 is TGTGCCAGCAGCTGGAGACTAGCGGGAGGGCACAATGAGCAGTTCTTC. As protein: CASSWRLAGGHNEQFF.

A single count supports this clone. The J gene is TRBJ1-2, the V gene TRBV4-3; 8 nucleotides agree with TRBD1. J lost 4 bases, V lost 0 bases, and 4 bases had no gene match. CDR1 LGHNA and CDR2 YSLEER come from the germline V gene. This CDR3 region has 15 residues. The CDR3 is CASSQDTGGSYGYTF. Written as DNA, the CDR3 is TGCGCCAGCAGCCAAGATACAGGGGGTAGCTATGGCTACACCTTC.

The chain is built from TRBV15 and TRBJ2-5; D uncertain. The germline V gene encodes CDR1 LNHNV and CDR2 YYDKDF (reference sequence). The V and J ends lost 5 bases and 2 bases respectively, with 12 bases between them. The CDR3 has 14 amino acids. CDR3 protein: CATSGQRWQETQYF. CDR3 in DNA: TGTGCCACCAGCGGCCAACGATGGCAAGAGACCCAGTACTTC.

The CDR3 bases are TGTGCCAGCAGCTCCGGGACAGGGTGGGGAGAGACCCAGTACTTC. Its protein product is CASSSGTGWGETQYF. This chain uses TRBV11-2 with TRBJ2-5; 9 nucleotides agree with TRBD1. The length of the CDR3 is 15 residues. The germline V gene has CDR1 SGHAT and CDR2 FQNNGV. Germline trimming cut 4 bases from V and 4 bases from J; bases unmatched to any gene: 7.

DNA for the CDR3: TGTGCCAGCAATATGGGCAACTCCTACGAGCAGTACTTC. Encoded protein: CASNMGNSYEQYF. This chain connects TRBV6-5 to TRBJ2-7; D gene unclear. CDR3 length: 13 amino acids. The V end was cut by 7 bases, the J end by 0 bases, with 10 bases between. Germline V gene data show CDR1 as MNHEY and CDR2 as SVGAGI.

The genes are TRBV2 and TRBJ2-6; D gene unclear. The CDR3 runs 13 residues. Trimming shortened V by 6 bases and J by 0 bases, and 3 bases separated the two germline ends. Germline V CDR1 and CDR2: SNHLY, FYNNEI. The CDR3 region has the DNA TGTGCCAGCAGCTACTCTGGGGCCAACGTCCTGACTTTC. This translates into CASSYSGANVLTF.

The chain couples TRBV18 to TRBJ1-5; D possibly corresponds to TRBD1 (5 bases). The CDR3 has 16 residues. Germline lookup yields CDR1 KGHSH and CDR2 LQKENI. V dropped 3 bases and J dropped 0 bases, with 12 bases sitting between them. CDR3 DNA: TGTGCCAGCTCACCCTTGGGGCCCAATAGCAATCAGCCCCAGCATTTT. This encodes CASSPLGPNSNQPQHF.

The rearrangement links TRBV11-2 to TRBJ1-3; TRBD1 aligns across 7 bases. After removal of 1 base from V and 2 bases from J, the junction contained 8 bases not matched to a gene. Germline V CDR1 and CDR2: SGHAT, FQNNGV. The CDR3 consists of 17 residues. CDR3 amino acids: CASSLAPGQPPGNTIYF. CDR3 coding DNA: TGTGCCAGCAGCTTAGCTCCGGGACAGCCCCCTGGAAACACCATATATTTT.

This clone is medium-sized (0.01 to 0.1%). The V call is TRBV28, the J call TRBJ1-3; no clear D. Germline values: CDR1 MDHEN, CDR2 SYDVKM. V was cut by 7 bases and J by 0 bases, with 10 bases left in between. The CDR3 length is 14 residues. The CDR3 here is CASKASPSGNTIYF. Here the CDR3 DNA reads TGTGCCAGCAAGGCCAGCCCCTCTGGAAACACCATATATTTT.

This clone rates as medium-sized. The chain carries TRBV5-1 and TRBJ2-5, with D perhaps matching TRBD1 (5 bases). V lost 4 bases, J lost 2 bases, and 18 bases lay in between. CDR1 and CDR2 (germline): SGHRS, YFSETQ. The CDR3 extends over 16 amino acids. CDR3 DNA sequence: TGCGCCAGCAGCCCTACCTCCCAGGGCCCACAAGAGACCCAGTACTTC. This sequence encodes CASSPTSQGPQETQYF.

As DNA, the CDR3 is TGTGCCTGGGAGCGGGAGGGGGTCGAGCAGTACTTC. Translating it yields CAWEREGVEQYF. The chain has TRBV30 and TRBJ2-7; 10 positions agree with TRBD2. V lost 5 bases to trimming and J lost 6 bases; unmatched junction nucleotides: 4. This CDR3 region has 12 residues. The germline V gene encodes CDR1 GTSNPN and CDR2 SVGIG (reference sequence).

The V gene is TRBV16, the J gene TRBJ1-1; maybe TRBD1 (6 bases). The CDR3 is made up of 15 amino acids. The germline V gene has CDR1 KGHSY and CDR2 FQNENV. The V end lost 5 bases, the J end lost 1 base, and 14 bases lay between the germline ends. The CDR3 DNA follows: TGTGCCAGCAGCTTGCGGGGGGCAAAGAACACTGAAGCTTTCTTT. Translated, it gives CASSLRGAKNTEAFF. Drawing the rest from reference TRBV16 and TRBJ1-1, the complete variable domain is GEEVAQTPKHLVRGEGQKAKLYCAPIKGHSYVFWYQQVLKNEFKFLISFQNENVFDETGMPKERFSAKCLPNSPCSLEIQATKLEDSAVYFCASSLRGAKNTEAFFGQGTRLTVV.

The count of this clone is one. The rearrangement uses TRBV4-2 and TRBJ2-3; D perhaps matches TRBD2 (6 bases). Germline V gives CDR1 LGHNA, CDR2 YNFKEQ. With 0 bases removed from V and 5 bases from J, the gap between germline ends came to 12 bases. The CDR3 is made up of 15 amino acids. CDR3 in DNA: TGTGCCAGCAGCCAAGATCCCGCGGGAAGAGATACGCAGTATTTT. Translating gives CASSQDPAGRDTQYF.

CDR3 loop: CASSLETGPTEAFF. The DNA for the CDR3 is TGTGCCAGCAGCTTAGAGACAGGGCCCACTGAAGCTTTCTTT. V gene TRBV7-8 combines with J gene TRBJ1-1; the match to TRBD1 covers 7 bases. Losses at the gene ends were 1 base for V and 4 bases for J; bases not matched to a gene: 3. Germline CDR1 reads SGHVS; CDR2 reads FQNEAQ. The length of the CDR3 is 14 residues.

The CDR3 region has the DNA TGTGCCTGGAGTGACAGGGGGGGCACAGATACGCAGTATTTT. This sequence encodes CAWSDRGGTDTQYF. J is TRBJ2-3 and V is TRBV30, with 8 bases identical to TRBD1. Germline trimming cut 1 base from V and 1 base from J; bases unmatched to any gene: 1. This CDR3 comprises 14 residues. Looked up from germline, CDR1 is GTSNPN and CDR2 is SVGIG (reference sequence).

The chain uses TRBV5-1 and TRBJ2-5, with 14 bases matching TRBD2. V lost 4 bases to trimming and J lost 4 bases; unmatched junction nucleotides: 6. The CDR3 has 16 amino acids. Germline CDR1 and CDR2: SGHRS and YFSETQ. This CDR3 reads CASSTGTSGGRETQYF. CDR3 in DNA: TGCGCCAGCAGCACAGGGACTAGCGGGGGTCGAGAGACCCAGTACTTC. Combining the CDR3 with reference TRBV5-1 and TRBJ2-5 gives the whole variable domain KAGVTQTPRYLIKTRGQQVTLSCSPISGHRSVSWYQQTPGQGLQFLFEYFSETQRNKGNFPGRFSGRQFSNSRSEMNVSTLELGDSALYLCASSTGTSGGRETQYFGPGTRLLVL.

The chain uses TRBV18 and TRBJ2-5; 7 positions match TRBD2. V trimming: 1 base; J trimming: 5 bases; junction bases outside the gene matches: 4. Looked up from germline, CDR1 is KGHSH and CDR2 is LQKENI. CDR3 length: 14 amino acids. The DNA of the CDR3 is TGTGCCAGCTCACCACAGAGCGGGGAGGAGACCCAGTACTTC. Translated: CASSPQSGEETQYF.

The rearrangement joins TRBV2 to TRBJ2-3, with a possible D match to TRBD2 (7 bases). The CDR3 runs to 15 residues. Germline CDR1 reads SNHLY; CDR2 reads FYNNEI. Deletions cut 3 bases from V and 1 base from J, with 11 bases between. Here the CDR3 reads CASSDWGGRTDTQYF. In nucleotides, the CDR3 is TGTGCCAGCAGTGACTGGGGGGGCCGCACAGATACGCAGTATTTT.

CDR3 in DNA: TGTGCCAGCAGTCCCCGGGATTATAATTCACCCCTCCACTTT. Protein: CASSPRDYNSPLHF. This sequence joins TRBV6-6 and TRBJ1-6; D is unclear. Trimming left V 5 bases short and J 4 bases short, with 9 bases between. Per the germline V gene, CDR1 is MNHNY and CDR2 is SVGAGI (reference sequence). This CDR3 contains 14 residues.

The chain is built from TRBV5-6 and TRBJ1-1, with 9 bases identical to TRBD1. This CDR3 contains 16 residues. Germline V gene sequence: CDR1 SGHDT, CDR2 YYEEEE. V lost 4 bases to trimming and J lost 0 bases; unmatched junction nucleotides: 7. DNA of the CDR3: TGTGCCAGCAGCGTGACCGGGACAGGGCTGAACACTGAAGCTTTCTTT. Its translation is CASSVTGTGLNTEAFF.

In its sample, this clone was seen once. The chain uses TRBV2 and TRBJ2-7, with D unclear. The CDR3 runs to 15 residues. V lost 7 bases to trimming and J lost 0 bases, with 16 bases between them. Germline lookup yields CDR1 SNHLY and CDR2 FYNNEI. CDR3: CASTKPLLSSYEQYV. CDR3 bases: TGTGCCAGCACCAAGCCACTATTGAGCTCCTACGAGCAGTACGTC.

V is TRBV28 and J is TRBJ1-1, with 8 bases matching TRBD1. With V trimmed by 2 bases and J by 9 bases, 8 bases remained unmatched. From germline, CDR1 is MDHEN and CDR2 SYDVKM. The CDR3 loop spans 14 amino acids. The CDR3 DNA reads TGTGCCAGCAGTTTAGGGGTAACAGGGGGGAAAGCTTTCTTT. Residues: CASSLGVTGGKAFF.

This rearrangement joins TRBV15 to TRBJ1-2, with 7 bases matching TRBD1. CDR3 length: 14 residues. CDR1 and CDR2 (germline): LNHNV, YYDKDF (reference sequence). J was trimmed by 8 bases and V by 2 bases; bases with no gene match: 8. CDR3 in amino acids: CATSRQTGSGGYTF. In DNA, the CDR3 is TGTGCCACCAGCAGACAGACAGGGTCGGGCGGCTACACCTTC.

This clone was found once. The genes are TRBV27 and TRBJ2-3, with 9 positions matching TRBD1. Germline CDR1 is MNHEY and CDR2 is SMNVEV (reference sequence). There are 16 residues in the CDR3. J gave up 1 base and V 5 bases, and 7 bases lay outside the gene matches. The CDR3 protein is CASSPQGASGTDTQYF. The CDR3 DNA sequence: TGTGCCAGCAGTCCACAGGGGGCTAGCGGCACAGATACGCAGTATTTT.

V is TRBV5-1 and J is TRBJ1-1, with D perhaps TRBD1 (5 bases). The CDR3 sequence is 14 residues long. Trimming took off 5 bases at V and 4 bases at J, with 15 bases between the two ends. Per germline, CDR1 SGHRS and CDR2 YFSETQ. This chain's CDR3 is CASSWDGEGTEAFF. The CDR3, as DNA: TGCGCCAGCAGTTGGGACGGGGAAGGCACTGAAGCTTTCTTT.

The chain recombines TRBV4-1 with TRBJ2-2; TRBD2 matches 9 bases. Trimming removed 0 bases from V and 5 bases from J; junction bases left unmatched: 10. Looked up from germline, CDR1 is MGHRA and CDR2 is YSYEKL. This CDR3 has 18 amino acids. This CDR3 is CASSQDGYGGGATGELFF. The CDR3 DNA sequence: TGCGCCAGCAGCCAAGACGGTTACGGCGGGGGGGCGACCGGGGAGCTGTTTTTT.

The chain employs TRBV4-1 and TRBJ2-5, with a possible D match to TRBD2 (6 bases). Germline CDR1 and CDR2: MGHRA and YSYEKL. The CDR3 is 15 residues long. With 3 bases removed from V and 1 base from J, the gap between germline ends came to 12 bases. CDR3 residues: CASSQGLASQETQYF. The CDR3 DNA sequence: TGCGCCAGCAGCCAGGGTCTAGCGAGCCAAGAGACCCAGTACTTC.

The chain employs TRBV11-2 and TRBJ2-2; 10 bases match TRBD2. There are 17 residues in the CDR3. Losses at the gene ends were 4 bases for V and 4 bases for J; bases not matched to a gene: 9. The V gene's germline CDR1 is SGHAT and CDR2 FQNNGV. CDR3 residues: CASSYNLAGASTGELFF. CDR3 DNA sequence: TGTGCCAGCAGCTACAACCTAGCGGGGGCCTCCACCGGGGAGCTGTTTTTT.